Shown below are 25 T cell receptor beta chains from a single sample sequenced in a study of T cells expressing NK-cell markers (dated by TCRdb to the early 2020s). The library was made by 5' RACE. The sequencer listed for this sample is Illumina HiSeq 2000. TCRdb reprocessed the reads, reporting each CDR3 protein sequence once and no DNA. The sample table gives hundreds of thousands of distinct CDR3 sequences. Of the sample, about 4% is held by the ten largest clones. The source material was blood T cells: a sorted CD56 or NKG2C T cell subset, CD4+ or CD8+ T cells, or bulk PBMC T cells (not recorded which). The receptors originated from a woman aged 18 to 75 in good health.

V is TRBV12-3 or TRBV12-4 and J is TRBJ2-1. The length of the CDR3 is 15 residues. CDR3 region: CASSLWGSSYNEQFF.

The V and J genes are TRBV11-2 and TRBJ2-3; lacking DNA, the TRBD1 call made by TCRdb goes unchecked. The germline gives CDR1 SGHAT, CDR2 FQNNGV. There are 15 residues in the CDR3. The CDR3 here is CASGERGTSTDTQYF.

V gene TRBV7-9 combines with J gene TRBJ1-1. The CDR3 totals 12 residues. Per the germline V gene, CDR1 is SEHNR and CDR2 is FQNEAQ (reference sequence). The CDR3 spells CASTPLQTEAFF.

This sequence joins TRBV7-2 and TRBJ2-3; no DNA is available, so the TRBD2 call from TCRdb remains unchecked. This CDR3 region has 14 residues. Germline V CDR1 and CDR2: SGHTA, FQGNSA. CDR3 residues: CASSLTSGLDTQYF.

The chain recombines TRBV13 with TRBJ2-1; TCRdb designates TRBD1, a call that cannot be tested without DNA. CDR1 PRHDT and CDR2 FYEKMQ come from the germline V gene (reference sequence). The CDR3 spans 15 residues. The CDR3 loop is CASEPPGGSYNEQFF.

The chain employs TRBV20-1 and TRBJ1-4; TCRdb picks TRBD1, but there is no DNA to check that call. The CDR3 covers 16 residues. Germline CDR1 and CDR2: DFQATT and SNEGSKA (reference sequence). The CDR3 is CSARDPRMATNEKLFF.

This sequence joins TRBV5-1 and TRBJ1-4. From germline, CDR1 is SGHRS and CDR2 YFSETQ. The length of the CDR3 is 14 residues. The CDR3 spells CASTGGTTNEKLFF.

The chain's CDR3 is CACTTGDYGYTF. V gene TRBV18 combines with J gene TRBJ1-2; TCRdb's D call, TRBD1, is unchecked because there is no DNA. From germline, CDR1 is KGHSH and CDR2 LQKENI. CDR3 length equals 12 residues. Filled out from reference TRBV18 and TRBJ1-2, the complete variable domain reads NAGVMQNPRHLVRRRGQEARLRCSPMKGHSHVYWYRQLPEEGLKFMVYLQKENIIDESGMPKERFSAEFPKEGPSILRIQQVVRGDSAAYFCACTTGDYGYTFGSGTRLTVV.

The chain uses TRBV2 and TRBJ2-1; the D call from TCRdb, TRBD1, cannot be confirmed without DNA. CDR1 is SNHLY, CDR2 FYNNEI, per germline. The CDR3 runs 15 residues. CDR3 sequence reads: CASSMSGTVNNEQFF.

The J gene is TRBJ2-1, the V gene TRBV29-1; there is no DNA to check the TCRdb D call of TRBD2. Germline assignment: CDR1 SQVTM and CDR2 ANQGSEA. The CDR3 totals 15 residues. The CDR3 here is CSVVGGQSSYNEQFF.

The chain couples TRBV11-3 to TRBJ2-3; without DNA, the TCRdb call of TRBD2 cannot be checked. The CDR3 length is 15 residues. The V gene's germline CDR1 is SGHNT and CDR2 YENEEA. The CDR3 sequence is CASSLGPTMTDTQYF.

The chain carries TRBV20-1 and TRBJ1-1. This CDR3 spans 14 amino acids. CDR1 DFQATT and CDR2 SNEGSKA come from the germline V gene (reference sequence). The CDR3 loop reads CSAGRWGRDTEAFF.

The rearrangement links TRBV5-1 to TRBJ2-2; lacking DNA, the TRBD1 call made by TCRdb goes unchecked. Germline lookup yields CDR1 SGHRS and CDR2 YFSETQ. This CDR3 is 15 amino acids long. The CDR3 loop is CASNRDRGDTGELFF. Full variable domain (rest looked up from reference TRBV5-1 and TRBJ2-2): KAGVTQTPRYLIKTRGQQVTLSCSPISGHRSVSWYQQTPGQGLQFLFEYFSETQRNKGNFPGRFSGRQFSNSRSEMNVSTLELGDSALYLCASNRDRGDTGELFFGEGSRLTVL.

The chain couples TRBV4-2 to TRBJ2-7. The CDR3 runs to 13 residues. Germline CDR1 reads LGHNA; CDR2 reads YNFKEQ. CDR3 sequence: CASSQGGSSEQYF.

The V and J genes are TRBV10-2 and TRBJ1-1; there is no DNA to check the TCRdb D call of TRBD1. CDR3 length equals 16 residues. In germline, CDR1 is WSHSY, CDR2 SAAADI. CDR3 sequence: CASSDPGRPRNTEAFF.

This chain connects TRBV4-1 to TRBJ2-5; TCRdb gives TRBD1 as the D gene, but with no DNA this cannot be confirmed. Germline V gene data show CDR1 as MGHRA and CDR2 as YSYEKL. CDR3 length equals 16 residues. CDR3 sequence reads: CASSPGDRGVEETQYF.

The chain is built from TRBV12-3 or TRBV12-4 and TRBJ1-5. The CDR3 is made up of 14 amino acids. CDR3 loop: CASRPSGLGQPQHF.

The gene calls are TRBV20-1 and TRBJ2-7; the TRBD1 assignment by TCRdb is unverifiable without DNA. Germline CDR1 DFQATT, CDR2 SNEGSKA (reference sequence). The CDR3 runs to 14 residues. The CDR3 protein is CSARSGTGGGEQYF.

V usage is TRBV9 and J usage is TRBJ2-2; the D call of TRBD1 rests on TCRdb alone, since no DNA is present to check it. Germline V lookup: CDR1 SGDLS, CDR2 YYNGEE. This CDR3 is 15 amino acids long. The CDR3 protein is CASSVGGHNTGELFF.

The V gene is TRBV5-1, the J gene TRBJ2-2. CDR1 and CDR2 (germline): SGHRS, YFSETQ. The CDR3 covers 15 residues. Here the CDR3 reads CASSYITENTGELFF.

The chain combines TRBV23-1 with TRBJ2-3. TRBV23-1 is flagged as an ORF with uncertain function. The CDR3 extends over 13 amino acids. CDR3 amino acids: CASRDRLVFGQYF.

This sequence joins TRBV5-1 and TRBJ2-1. There are 14 residues in the CDR3. The V gene's germline CDR1 is SGHRS and CDR2 YFSETQ. The CDR3 reads CASSLGLVNNEQFF. Supplemented by reference TRBV5-1 and TRBJ2-1, the full variable domain reads KAGVTQTPRYLIKTRGQQVTLSCSPISGHRSVSWYQQTPGQGLQFLFEYFSETQRNKGNFPGRFSGRQFSNSRSEMNVSTLELGDSALYLCASSLGLVNNEQFFGPGTRLTVL.

The CDR3 region is CASSLDGHTDTQYF. This chain links TRBV5-1 with TRBJ2-3; TCRdb's D gene call, TRBD1, goes unchecked for lack of DNA. This CDR3 is 14 amino acids long. Per germline, CDR1 SGHRS and CDR2 YFSETQ. The entire variable domain, with the rest obtained from reference TRBV5-1 and TRBJ2-3, is as follows: KAGVTQTPRYLIKTRGQQVTLSCSPISGHRSVSWYQQTPGQGLQFLFEYFSETQRNKGNFPGRFSGRQFSNSRSEMNVSTLELGDSALYLCASSLDGHTDTQYFGPGTRLTVL.

The chain recombines TRBV14 with TRBJ2-1; TCRdb's D call, TRBD2, is unchecked because there is no DNA. This CDR3 has 17 amino acids. Germline values: CDR1 SGHDN, CDR2 FVKESK. CDR3 residues: CASSQDIEGLANNEQFF.

The rearrangement links TRBV20-1 to TRBJ1-2; the TRBD1 assignment by TCRdb is unverifiable without DNA. Germline V CDR1 and CDR2: DFQATT, SNEGSKA (reference sequence). The CDR3 covers 14 residues. The CDR3 here is CSASPRADLYGYTF.